This section outlines one T cell receptor (beta chain) sequence together with its context. What it recognizes is unknown. The data are from a study of CXCR3-negative and CXCR3-positive naive CD8 T cells. Study in general: For each library, about 1.5 +/- 0.3 million TRB reads were obtained, approximately 140 million in total. Broader study findings: Similar TRBV-TRBJ gene usage was seen in naive CXCR3-negative and CXCR3-positive cells, but not in memory cells.

TRB cDNA libraries were made by UMI-labeled 5' RACE. Following a re-call of the 5' RACE reads, TCRdb has one entry per CDR3 protein and lacks DNA. The listing contains tens of thousands of distinct CDR3 sequences. The germline gives CDR1 DFQATT, CDR2 SNEGSKA (reference sequence). The CDR3 covers 13 residues. The genes are TRBV20-1 and TRBJ2-7; TCRdb's assignment of TRBD1 cannot be checked, as there is no DNA. The material sequenced was memory CD8+ T cells from blood. The source is a human donor in good health. Some clones in this sample may be carry-over from other donors' samples. This CDR3 is CSARTGTDYEQYF.